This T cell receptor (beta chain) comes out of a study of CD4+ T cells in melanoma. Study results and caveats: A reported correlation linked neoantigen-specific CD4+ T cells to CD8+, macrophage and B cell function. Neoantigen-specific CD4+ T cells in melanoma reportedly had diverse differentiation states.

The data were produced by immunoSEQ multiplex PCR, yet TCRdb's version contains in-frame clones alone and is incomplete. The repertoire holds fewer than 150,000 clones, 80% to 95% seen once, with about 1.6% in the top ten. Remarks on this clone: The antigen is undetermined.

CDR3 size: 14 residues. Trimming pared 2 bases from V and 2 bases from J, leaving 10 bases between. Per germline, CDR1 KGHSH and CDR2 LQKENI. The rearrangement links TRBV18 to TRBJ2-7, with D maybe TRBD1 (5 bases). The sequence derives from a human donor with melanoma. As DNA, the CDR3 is TGTGCCAGCTCACCATCGCAGGGTCCCTACGAGCAGTACTTC. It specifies CASSPSQGPYEQYF. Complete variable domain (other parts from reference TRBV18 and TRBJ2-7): NAGVMQNPRHLVRRRGQEARLRCSPMKGHSHVYWYRQLPEEGLKFMVYLQKENIIDESGMPKERFSAEFPKEGPSILRIQQVVRGDSAAYFCASSPSQGPYEQYFGPGTRLTVT.